A single sample is the source of the 17 T cell receptor beta chains below, sequenced in a study of T cells in Graves' hyperthyroidism and ophthalmopathy. Amplification targeted TCR beta CDR3 regions from RNA transcripts. First-round RT-PCR targeting the TCR CDR3 was performed with the HTBI primer set. TCRdb itself ran the multiplex PCR reads through MiXCR, one entry per CDR3 protein. The sample contains almost 500,000 distinct CDR3 sequences, 22% of which appear only once. Sequenced material: blood. The source is a woman aged 70-85 years with Graves' ophthalmopathy.

CDR3 loop: CAIRRTSGLTDTQYF. DNA for the CDR3: TGTGCCATCAGGAGGACTAGCGGCCTCACAGATACGCAGTATTTT. The rearrangement joins TRBV10-3 to TRBJ2-3, with 10 bases matching TRBD2. The germline V gene encodes CDR1 ENHRY and CDR2 SYGVKD. The CDR3 extends over 15 amino acids. Losses at the gene ends were 6 bases for V and 2 bases for J; bases not matched to a gene: 5.

The rearrangement uses TRBV28 and TRBJ2-3; possibly TRBD1 or TRBD2 for D (5 bases each). Germline V gives CDR1 MDHEN, CDR2 SYDVKM. V dropped 3 bases and J dropped 4 bases, with 14 bases sitting between them. There are 15 residues in the CDR3. The chain's CDR3 is CASSFPGRVADTQYF. For the CDR3, the DNA is TGTGCCAGCAGTTTTCCGGGACGGGTTGCAGATACGCAGTATTTT.

This clonotype was detected once. A much larger clone differs by one base, so this may be a read error. The chain couples TRBV7-8 to TRBJ2-5, with D possibly matching TRBD2 (6 bases). Per the germline V gene, CDR1 is SGHVS and CDR2 is FQNEAQ. This CDR3 spans 16 amino acids. Trimming removed 1 base at V and 4 bases at J, with 16 bases between. Here the CDR3 reads CASSLVGGKPGETQYF. The CDR3 nucleotides read TGTGCCAGCAGCTTAGTCGGCGGGAAGCCGGGAGAGACCCAGTACTTC.

The chain recombines TRBV20-1 with TRBJ1-1, with 7 nucleotides matching TRBD1. This CDR3 is 13 amino acids long. V trimming: 3 bases; J trimming: 4 bases; junction bases outside the gene matches: 5. The germline V gene encodes CDR1 DFQATT and CDR2 SNEGSKA (reference sequence). The CDR3 sequence: CSASKGATTEAFF. The CDR3 DNA follows: TGCAGTGCTAGTAAGGGGGCTACCACTGAAGCTTTCTTT.

The chain links TRBV29-1 to TRBJ2-1; D gene ambiguous. The CDR3 sequence is 13 residues long. Germline V CDR1 and CDR2: SQVTM, ANQGSEA. V shed 3 bases and J shed 1 base, with 7 bases lying between them. CDR3 DNA sequence: TGCAGCGTTGAGGAGCAGTCCTACAATGAGCAGTTCTTC. This sequence encodes CSVEEQSYNEQFF.

This clonotype was seen a few times. The chain has TRBV15 and TRBJ1-1; 9 nucleotides match TRBD1. Losses at the gene ends were 5 bases for V and 5 bases for J; bases not matched to a gene: 3. The CDR3 is 13 amino acids. Germline loops: CDR1 LNHNV, CDR2 YYDKDF (reference sequence). The CDR3 loop reads CATSGTGITEAFF. The CDR3 coding sequence is TGTGCCACCAGCGGGACAGGGATAACTGAAGCTTTCTTT.

This clonotype was observed a handful of times. The genes are TRBV7-2 and TRBJ2-7, with 9 bases identical to TRBD1. V was pared by 3 bases and J by 1 base, with 7 bases of the junction left unmatched. This CDR3 is built from 16 residues. CDR1 SGHTA and CDR2 FQGNSA come from the germline V gene. CDR3 DNA sequence: TGTGCCAGCAGCTTGGGGACAGGGACGAGATCCTACGAGCAGTACTTC. Translated, it gives CASSLGTGTRSYEQYF.

This chain's CDR3 is CASSGGTGNTGELFF. The CDR3 coding sequence is TGTGCCAGCAGCGGCGGCACAGGGAACACCGGGGAGCTGTTTTTT. The chain has TRBV3-1 and TRBJ2-2, with a possible D match to TRBD1 (5 bases). Per the germline V gene, CDR1 is LGHDT and CDR2 is YNNKEL (reference sequence). Trimming pared 5 bases from V and 1 base from J, leaving 11 bases between. This CDR3 has 15 amino acids.

The sample holds many counts of this clonotype. V usage is TRBV12-3 or TRBV12-4 and J usage is TRBJ2-1, with 8 bases identical to TRBD2. CDR3 length: 16 amino acids. V was clipped by 5 bases and J by 6 bases; unmatched bases: 12. CDR3 residues: CASSATGGGTSNEQFF. The CDR3 DNA is TGTGCCAGCAGTGCAACGGGAGGGGGTACTTCCAATGAGCAGTTCTTC.

This chain joins TRBV3-1 and TRBJ2-2, with 11 bases that match TRBD2. V lost 0 bases to trimming and J lost 8 bases; unmatched junction nucleotides: 11. Germline loops: CDR1 LGHDT, CDR2 YNNKEL (reference sequence). This CDR3 is built from 18 residues. CDR3 in DNA: TGTGCCAGCAGCCAAGAGACTAGCGGGACGGGCTCTGCGGGGGAGCTGTTTTTT. It specifies CASSQETSGTGSAGELFF.

The table lists this clonotype with a few counts. The chain uses TRBV18 and TRBJ2-1; 10 bases agree with TRBD2. The CDR3 sequence is 15 residues long. V lost 6 bases, J lost 5 bases, and 7 bases stayed unmatched. Germline lookup yields CDR1 KGHSH and CDR2 LQKENI. The CDR3 sequence is CASSALAGANNEQFF. For the CDR3, the DNA is TGTGCCAGCTCGGCCCTAGCGGGAGCTAACAATGAGCAGTTCTTC.

The gene calls are TRBV28 and TRBJ1-2, with a weak D call TRBD1 (6 bases). The CDR3 is made up of 14 amino acids. V was pared by 6 bases and J by 4 bases, with 15 bases between. Germline V gene sequence: CDR1 MDHEN, CDR2 SYDVKM. CDR3 protein: CASSMDSSGYGYTF. The CDR3 nucleotides read TGTGCCAGCAGCATGGACAGTTCCGGCTATGGCTACACCTTC.

The genes are TRBV7-9 and TRBJ2-4, with D hard to call. Trimming cost V 0 bases and J 0 bases, with 6 bases left between them. This CDR3 has 15 amino acids. Germline lookup yields CDR1 SEHNR and CDR2 FQNEAQ (reference sequence). DNA for the CDR3: TGTGCCAGCAGCTTAGCGCCTCTAGCCAAAAACATTCAGTACTTC. It specifies CASSLAPLAKNIQYF. The complete variable domain, with remaining parts taken from reference TRBV7-9 and TRBJ2-4, reads DTGVSQNPRHKITKRGQNVTFRCDPISEHNRLYWYRQTLGQGPEFLTYFQNEAQLEKSRLLSDRFSAERPKGSFSTLEIQRTEQGDSAMYLCASSLAPLAKNIQYFGAGTRLSVL.

This clonotype was picked up many times. The genes are TRBV2 and TRBJ2-3; 9 nucleotides agree with TRBD1. Germline trimming cut 2 bases from V and 5 bases from J; bases unmatched to any gene: 5. Germline V lookup: CDR1 SNHLY, CDR2 FYNNEI. This CDR3 contains 15 residues. The CDR3 DNA follows: TGTGCCAGCAGTGAAAACAGGGGGCAGAGAGATACGCAGTATTTT. This encodes CASSENRGQRDTQYF.

With regard to this clonotype: This may arise from a read error, as a much more abundant clone is one base away. Because the CDR3 is missing its conserved closing phenylalanine or tryptophan, this is likely a read error. This chain links TRBV29-1 with TRBJ1-1; D is undetermined. Germline lookup yields CDR1 SQVTM and CDR2 ANQGSEA. Trimming left V 6 bases short and J 2 bases short, with 13 bases between. The CDR3 contains 13 residues. The DNA of the CDR3 is TGCAGCGTCAGGACGGCCGGTAACACTGAAGCTTTCTCT. It encodes CSVRTAGNTEAFS.

This clonotype was seen more than once but under ten times. The chain uses TRBV29-1 and TRBJ2-1; D not certain. Trimming stripped 6 bases from V and 5 bases from J, with 14 bases between. Per the germline V gene, CDR1 is SQVTM and CDR2 is ANQGSEA. The CDR3 is 13 amino acids. The CDR3 spells CSVVIHGDNEQFF. CDR3 DNA sequence: TGCAGCGTCGTAATTCATGGGGACAATGAGCAGTTCTTC.

This clonotype occurred a few times. The chain employs TRBV28 and TRBJ2-1; TRBD2 agrees at 10 bases. Germline values: CDR1 MDHEN, CDR2 SYDVKM. V shed 3 bases and J 7 bases; nucleotides not matched to a gene: 3. This CDR3 is 14 amino acids long. DNA of the CDR3: TGTGCCAGCAGTTTCGCTAGCGGGAGTAATGAGCAGTTCTTC. Translation gives CASSFASGSNEQFF. Full variable domain (remainder filled in from reference TRBV28 and TRBJ2-1): DVKVTQSSRYLVKRTGEKVFLECVQDMDHENMFWYRQDPGLGLRLIYFSYDVKMKEKGDIPEGYSVSREKKERFSLILESASTNQTSMYLCASSFASGSNEQFFGPGTRLTVL.